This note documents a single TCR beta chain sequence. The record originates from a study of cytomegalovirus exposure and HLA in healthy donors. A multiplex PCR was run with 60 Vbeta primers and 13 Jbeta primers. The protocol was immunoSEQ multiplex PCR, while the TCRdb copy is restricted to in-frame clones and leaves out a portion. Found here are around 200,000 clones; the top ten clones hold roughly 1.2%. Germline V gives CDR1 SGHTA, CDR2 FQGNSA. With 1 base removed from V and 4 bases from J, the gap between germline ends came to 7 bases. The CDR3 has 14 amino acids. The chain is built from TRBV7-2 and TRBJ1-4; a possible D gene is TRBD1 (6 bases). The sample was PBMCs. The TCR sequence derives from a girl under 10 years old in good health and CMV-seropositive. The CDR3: CASSLGTVNEKLFF. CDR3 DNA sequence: TGTGCCAGCAGCTTAGGGACAGTTAATGAAAAACTGTTTTTT.